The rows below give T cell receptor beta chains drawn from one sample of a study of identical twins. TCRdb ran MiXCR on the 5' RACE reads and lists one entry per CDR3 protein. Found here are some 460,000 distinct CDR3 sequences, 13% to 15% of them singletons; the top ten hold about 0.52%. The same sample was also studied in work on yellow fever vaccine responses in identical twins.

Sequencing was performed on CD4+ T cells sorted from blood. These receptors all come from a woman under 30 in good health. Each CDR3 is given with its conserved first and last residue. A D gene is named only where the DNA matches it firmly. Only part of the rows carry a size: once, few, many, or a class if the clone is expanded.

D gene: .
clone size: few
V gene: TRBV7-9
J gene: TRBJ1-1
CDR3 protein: CASSLGAGGKAFF
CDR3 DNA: TGTGCCAGCAGCTTAGGGGCGGGGGGTAAGGCTTTCTTT

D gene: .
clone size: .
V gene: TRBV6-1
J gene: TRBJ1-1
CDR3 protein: CASSQRGTGKTEAFF
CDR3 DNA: TGTGCCAGCAGCCAAAGAGGGACGGGGAAGACTGAAGCTTTCTTT

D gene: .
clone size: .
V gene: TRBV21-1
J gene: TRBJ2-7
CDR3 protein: CASTRQGAHEQYF
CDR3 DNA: TGTGCCAGCACCCGACAGGGGGCCCACGAGCAGTACTTC

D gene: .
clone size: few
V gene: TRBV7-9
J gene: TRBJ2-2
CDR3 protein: CASSPQGHQGTGELFF
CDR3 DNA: TGTGCCAGCAGCCCCCAGGGGCACCAGGGGACCGGGGAGCTGTTTTTT

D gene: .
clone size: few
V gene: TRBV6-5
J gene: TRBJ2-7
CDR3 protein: CASSYSGLDSVYEQYF
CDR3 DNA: TGTGCCAGCAGTTACTCGGGGCTCGACAGCGTCTACGAGCAGTACTTC

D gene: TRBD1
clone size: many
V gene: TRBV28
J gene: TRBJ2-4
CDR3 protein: CASSLLGTGVAKNIQYF
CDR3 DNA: TGTGCCAGCAGTTTACTCGGGACAGGAGTAGCCAAAAACATTCAGTACTTC

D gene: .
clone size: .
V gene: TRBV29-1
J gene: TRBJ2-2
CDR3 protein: CSAKPTGGGPGELFF
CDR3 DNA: TGCAGCGCTAAACCCACCGGGGGAGGACCCGGGGAGCTGTTTTTT

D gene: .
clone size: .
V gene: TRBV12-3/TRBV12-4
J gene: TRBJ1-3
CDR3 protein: CASGTGNTIYF
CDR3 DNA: TGTGCCAGCGGTACTGGAAACACCATATATTTT

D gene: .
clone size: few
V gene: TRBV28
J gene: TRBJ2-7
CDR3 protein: CASSPPQGPISYEQYF
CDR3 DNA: TGTGCCAGCAGCCCCCCACAGGGCCCTATCTCCTACGAGCAGTACTTC

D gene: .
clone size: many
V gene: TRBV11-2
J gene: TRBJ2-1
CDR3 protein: CASSFSVLTADYNEQFF
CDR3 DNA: TGTGCCAGCAGCTTCTCCGTCTTGACCGCGGATTACAATGAGCAGTTCTTC

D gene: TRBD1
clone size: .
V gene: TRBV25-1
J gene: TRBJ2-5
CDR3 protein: CASSITTGTGVRGETQYF
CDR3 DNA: TGTGCCAGCAGCATAACAACCGGGACAGGGGTTAGGGGGGAGACCCAGTACTTC

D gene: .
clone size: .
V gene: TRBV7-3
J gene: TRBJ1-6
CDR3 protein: CASSVGGNSPLHF
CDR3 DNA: TGTGCCAGCAGCGTGGGGGGAAATTCACCCCTCCACTTT